These 8 T cell receptor beta chains came from one sample sequenced in a study of blood T cell repertoires in COVID-19. TCRdb keeps only in-frame clones here, not all; method: immunoSEQ multiplex PCR. The profile covers under 120,000 clones, with about 88% appearing a single time and approximately 2.1% taken by the ten largest. Sequencing used peripheral blood. Receptors were obtained from a human donor in a cohort sampled during active COVID-19.

The rearrangement joins TRBV12-3 or TRBV12-4 to TRBJ2-5, with D unresolved. The CDR3 covers 12 residues. V was pared by 6 bases and J by 3 bases, with 8 bases between. The CDR3 region is CASRRVEETQYF. Written as DNA, the CDR3 is TGTGCCAGCAGAAGAGTCGAAGAGACCCAGTACTTC.

This chain uses TRBV7-2 with TRBJ1-1; the D gene is possibly TRBD1 (6 bases). V was pared by 1 base and J by 3 bases, with 18 bases between. The length of the CDR3 is 17 residues. The V gene's germline CDR1 is SGHTA and CDR2 FQGNSA. The CDR3 DNA sequence: TGTGCCAGCAGCTTAGTGAGGGGGTCGGAGGTTGACACTGAAGCTTTCTTT. Encoded protein: CASSLVRGSEVDTEAFF.

The rearrangement uses TRBV2 and TRBJ1-5, with a weak D call TRBD1 (6 bases). The CDR3 has 13 residues. CDR1 SNHLY and CDR2 FYNNEI come from the germline V gene. Trimming pared 7 bases from V and 3 bases from J, leaving 10 bases between. The CDR3 DNA is TGTGCCAGCAATGGACAGAACAATCAGCCCCAGCATTTT. It encodes CASNGQNNQPQHF.

The V gene is TRBV9, the J gene TRBJ1-6, with D perhaps matching TRBD1 (6 bases). The CDR3 length is 15 residues. CDR1 and CDR2 from the germline V gene are SGDLS and YYNGEE. Trimming removed 3 bases from V and 9 bases from J, with 16 bases in between. The chain's CDR3 is CASSAGDQRGSPLHF. As DNA, the CDR3 is TGTGCCAGCAGCGCAGGGGACCAAAGGGGTTCACCCCTCCACTTT.

The sample holds one count of this clone. The chain has TRBV18 and TRBJ2-2; no reliable D call. Germline loops: CDR1 KGHSH, CDR2 LQKENI. V lost 6 bases and J lost 0, with 14 bases in between. The CDR3 is made up of 16 amino acids. CDR3 DNA: TGTGCCAGCTCTTGGGCAGCTGGGCCGAACACCGGGGAGCTGTTTTTT. Translating gives CASSWAAGPNTGELFF.

This clone has a handful of counts. This rearrangement joins TRBV4-2 to TRBJ1-4; D might be TRBD1 (6 bases). V lost 3 bases and J lost 6, with 14 bases in between. This CDR3 has 15 residues. Germline assignment: CDR1 LGHNA and CDR2 YNFKEQ. CDR3 sequence reads: CASSQGSRGDEKLFF. The CDR3 DNA reads TGTGCCAGCAGCCAGGGTAGCAGGGGAGATGAAAAACTGTTTTTT.

The chain has TRBV27 and TRBJ2-1, with 10 positions matching TRBD2. This CDR3 comprises 18 residues. The germline V gene has CDR1 MNHEY and CDR2 SMNVEV (reference sequence). V gave up 5 bases and J gave up 7 bases; unmatched junction bases: 17. The DNA of the CDR3 is TGTGCCAGCAGTACACCACCCTTTAGCGGGAGGTTCTCTAATGAGCAGTTCTTC. Translating gives CASSTPPFSGRFSNEQFF.

The genes are TRBV28 and TRBJ1-2; 9 bases fit TRBD1. This CDR3 spans 15 amino acids. CDR1 is MDHEN, CDR2 SYDVKM, per germline. V shed 3 bases and J 4 bases; nucleotides not matched to a gene: 6. The chain's CDR3 is CASSLEQGAGYGYTF. The CDR3 nucleotides are TGTGCCAGCAGTTTGGAACAGGGGGCGGGCTATGGCTACACCTTC.